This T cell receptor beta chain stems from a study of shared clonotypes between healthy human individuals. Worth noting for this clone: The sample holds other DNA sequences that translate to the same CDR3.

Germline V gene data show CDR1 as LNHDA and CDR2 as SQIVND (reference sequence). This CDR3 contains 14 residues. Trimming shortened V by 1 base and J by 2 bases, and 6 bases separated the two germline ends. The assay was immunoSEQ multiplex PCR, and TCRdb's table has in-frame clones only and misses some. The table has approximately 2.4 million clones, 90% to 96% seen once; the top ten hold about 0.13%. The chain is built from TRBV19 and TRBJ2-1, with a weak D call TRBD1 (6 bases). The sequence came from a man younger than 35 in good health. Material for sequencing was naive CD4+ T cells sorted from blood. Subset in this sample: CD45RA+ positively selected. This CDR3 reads CASSIGGPYNEQFF. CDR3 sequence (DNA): TGTGCCAGTAGTATAGGGGGGCCCTACAATGAGCAGTTCTTC.